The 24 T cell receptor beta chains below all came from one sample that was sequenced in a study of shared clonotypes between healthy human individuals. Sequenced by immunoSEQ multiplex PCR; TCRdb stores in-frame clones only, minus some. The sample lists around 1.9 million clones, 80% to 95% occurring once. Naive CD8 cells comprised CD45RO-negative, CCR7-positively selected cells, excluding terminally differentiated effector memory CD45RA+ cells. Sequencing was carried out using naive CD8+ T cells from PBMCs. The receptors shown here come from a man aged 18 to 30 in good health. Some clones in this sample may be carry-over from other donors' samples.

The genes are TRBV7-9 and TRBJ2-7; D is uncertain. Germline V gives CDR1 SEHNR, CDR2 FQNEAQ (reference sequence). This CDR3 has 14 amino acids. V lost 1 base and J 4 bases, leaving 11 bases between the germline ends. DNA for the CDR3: TGTGCCAGCAGCTTAGTGGACGGCCAATACGAGCAGTACTTC. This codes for CASSLVDGQYEQYF.

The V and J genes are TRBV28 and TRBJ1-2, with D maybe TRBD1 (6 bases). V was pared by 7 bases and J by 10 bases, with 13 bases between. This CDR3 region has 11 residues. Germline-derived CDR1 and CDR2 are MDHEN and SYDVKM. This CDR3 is CASIEQGSYTF. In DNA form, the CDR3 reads TGTGCCAGCATAGAGCAGGGGTCCTACACCTTC.

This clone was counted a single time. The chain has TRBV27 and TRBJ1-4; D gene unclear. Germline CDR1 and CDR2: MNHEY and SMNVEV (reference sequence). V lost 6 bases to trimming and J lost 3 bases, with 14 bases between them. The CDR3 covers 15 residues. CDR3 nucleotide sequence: TGTGCCAGCAGCCCAACGGTCGTTTCTAATGAAAAACTGTTTTTT. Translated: CASSPTVVSNEKLFF.

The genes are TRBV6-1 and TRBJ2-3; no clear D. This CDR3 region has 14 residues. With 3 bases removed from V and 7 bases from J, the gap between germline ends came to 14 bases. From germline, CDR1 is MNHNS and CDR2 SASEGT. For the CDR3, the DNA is TGTGCCAGCAGTGAGGTTGGGATATCGAATACGCAGTATTTT. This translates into CASSEVGISNTQYF.

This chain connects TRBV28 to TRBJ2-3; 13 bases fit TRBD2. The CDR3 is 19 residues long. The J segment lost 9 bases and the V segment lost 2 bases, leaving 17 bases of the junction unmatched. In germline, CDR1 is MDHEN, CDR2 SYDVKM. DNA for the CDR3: TGTGCCAGCAGTTTAGGCTCAGTCCTGCGGACTAGCGGGAGCAACACGCAGTATTTT. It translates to CASSLGSVLRTSGSNTQYF.

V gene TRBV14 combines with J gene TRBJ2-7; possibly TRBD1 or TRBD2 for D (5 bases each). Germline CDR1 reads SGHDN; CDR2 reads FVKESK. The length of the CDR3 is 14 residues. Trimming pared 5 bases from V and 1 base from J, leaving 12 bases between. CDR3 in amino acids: CASSLPGRSYEQYF. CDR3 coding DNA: TGTGCCAGCAGCTTACCGGGACGATCCTACGAGCAGTACTTC.

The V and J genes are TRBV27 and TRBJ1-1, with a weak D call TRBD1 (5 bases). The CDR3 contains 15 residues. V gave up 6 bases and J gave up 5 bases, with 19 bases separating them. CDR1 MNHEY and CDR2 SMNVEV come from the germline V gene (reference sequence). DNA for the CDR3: TGTGCCAGCAGCCCTGCCCCGGGACGAGGGACTGAAGCTTTCTTT. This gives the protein CASSPAPGRGTEAFF.

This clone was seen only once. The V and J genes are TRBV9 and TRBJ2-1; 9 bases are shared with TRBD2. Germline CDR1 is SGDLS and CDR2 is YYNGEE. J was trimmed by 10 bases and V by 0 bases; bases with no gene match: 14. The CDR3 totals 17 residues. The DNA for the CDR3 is TGTGCCAGCAGCGTAGCTGGGGCTGTTAATGCGGGAGGGGAGCAGTTCTTC. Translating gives CASSVAGAVNAGGEQFF.

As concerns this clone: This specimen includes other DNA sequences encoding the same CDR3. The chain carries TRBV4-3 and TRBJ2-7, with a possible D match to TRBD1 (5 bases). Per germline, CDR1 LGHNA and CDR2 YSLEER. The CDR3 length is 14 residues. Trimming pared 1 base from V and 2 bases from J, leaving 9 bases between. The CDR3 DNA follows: TGCGCCAGCAGCCAAGCGGCAGGGACCTACGAGCAGTACTTC. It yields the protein CASSQAAGTYEQYF.

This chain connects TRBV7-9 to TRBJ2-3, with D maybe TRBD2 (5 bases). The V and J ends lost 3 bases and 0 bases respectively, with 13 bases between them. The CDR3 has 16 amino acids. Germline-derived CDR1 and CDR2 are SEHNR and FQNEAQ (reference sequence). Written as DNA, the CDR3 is TGTGCCAGCAGCTTCCCCCGGGGTTTTAGCACAGATACGCAGTATTTT. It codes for CASSFPRGFSTDTQYF. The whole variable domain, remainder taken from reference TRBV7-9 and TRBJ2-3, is DTGVSQNPRHKITKRGQNVTFRCDPISEHNRLYWYRQTLGQGPEFLTYFQNEAQLEKSRLLSDRFSAERPKGSFSTLEIQRTEQGDSAMYLCASSFPRGFSTDTQYFGPGTRLTVL.

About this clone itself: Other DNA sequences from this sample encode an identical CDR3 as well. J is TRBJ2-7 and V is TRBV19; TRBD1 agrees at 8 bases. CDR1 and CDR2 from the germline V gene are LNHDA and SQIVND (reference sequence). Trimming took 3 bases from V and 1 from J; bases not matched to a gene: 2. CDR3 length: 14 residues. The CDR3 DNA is TGTGCCAGTAGTATCCGACAGGGGTCCTACGAGCAGTACTTC. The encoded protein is CASSIRQGSYEQYF.

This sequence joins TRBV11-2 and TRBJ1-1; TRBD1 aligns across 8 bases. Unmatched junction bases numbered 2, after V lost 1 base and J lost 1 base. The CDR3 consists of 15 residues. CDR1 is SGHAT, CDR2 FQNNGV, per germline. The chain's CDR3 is CASSLGDRGNTEAFF. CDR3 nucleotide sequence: TGTGCCAGCAGCTTAGGTGACAGGGGGAACACTGAAGCTTTCTTT.

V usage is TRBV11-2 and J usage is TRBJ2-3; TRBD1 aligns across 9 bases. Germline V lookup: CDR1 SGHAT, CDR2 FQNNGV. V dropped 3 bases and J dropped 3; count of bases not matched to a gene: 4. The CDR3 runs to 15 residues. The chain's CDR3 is CASSLGQGLTDTQYF. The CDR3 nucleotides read TGTGCCAGCAGCTTGGGACAGGGTCTGACAGATACGCAGTATTTT.

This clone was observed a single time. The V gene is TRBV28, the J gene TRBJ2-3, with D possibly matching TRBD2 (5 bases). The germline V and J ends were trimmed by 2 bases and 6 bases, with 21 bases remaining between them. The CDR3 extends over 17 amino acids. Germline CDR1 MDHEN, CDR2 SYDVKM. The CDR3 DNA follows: TGTGCCAGCAGTTTACCCCGGGAAGTCATTGACTCCGATACGCAGTATTTT. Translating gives CASSLPREVIDSDTQYF.

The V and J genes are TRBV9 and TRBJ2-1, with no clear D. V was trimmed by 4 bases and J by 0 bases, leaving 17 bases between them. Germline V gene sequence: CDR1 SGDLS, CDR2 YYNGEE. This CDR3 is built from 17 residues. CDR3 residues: CASSYNPGWSSYNEQFF. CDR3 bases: TGTGCCAGCAGCTACAATCCTGGGTGGAGCTCCTACAATGAGCAGTTCTTC.

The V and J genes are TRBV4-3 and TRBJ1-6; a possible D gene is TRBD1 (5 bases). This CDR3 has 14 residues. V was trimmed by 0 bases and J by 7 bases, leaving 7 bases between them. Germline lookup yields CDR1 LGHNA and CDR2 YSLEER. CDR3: CASSQEEGNSPLHF. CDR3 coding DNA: TGCGCCAGCAGCCAAGAAGAGGGGAATTCACCCCTCCACTTT.

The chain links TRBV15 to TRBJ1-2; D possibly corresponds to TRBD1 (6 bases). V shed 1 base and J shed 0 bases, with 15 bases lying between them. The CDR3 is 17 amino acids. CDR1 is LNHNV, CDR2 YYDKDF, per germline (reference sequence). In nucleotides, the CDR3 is TGTGCCACCAGCAGAGGGGGGTGGGACACCTCTAACTATGGCTACACCTTC. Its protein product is CATSRGGWDTSNYGYTF.

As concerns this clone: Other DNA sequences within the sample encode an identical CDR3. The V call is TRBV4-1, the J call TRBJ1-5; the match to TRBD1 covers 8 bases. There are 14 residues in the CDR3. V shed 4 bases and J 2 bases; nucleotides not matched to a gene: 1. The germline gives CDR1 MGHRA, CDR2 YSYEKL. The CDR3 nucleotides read TGCGCCAGCAGCCCGACAGGGGGCAATCAGCCCCAGCATTTT. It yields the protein CASSPTGGNQPQHF.

DNA of the CDR3: TGCGCCAGCAGCCAGTCCGCATCGACACGCTCTGGAAACACCATATATTTT. It encodes CASSQSASTRSGNTIYF. The chain employs TRBV4-3 and TRBJ1-3; D gene uncertain. The germline gives CDR1 LGHNA, CDR2 YSLEER. The CDR3 consists of 17 residues. With 3 bases removed from V and 0 bases from J, the gap between germline ends came to 15 bases.

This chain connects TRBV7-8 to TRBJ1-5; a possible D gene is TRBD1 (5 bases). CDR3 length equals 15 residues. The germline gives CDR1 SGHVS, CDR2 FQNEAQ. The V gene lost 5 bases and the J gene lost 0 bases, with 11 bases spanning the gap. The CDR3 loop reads CASSTTEFSNQPQHF. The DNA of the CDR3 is TGTGCCAGCAGCACGACAGAATTTAGCAATCAGCCCCAGCATTTT.

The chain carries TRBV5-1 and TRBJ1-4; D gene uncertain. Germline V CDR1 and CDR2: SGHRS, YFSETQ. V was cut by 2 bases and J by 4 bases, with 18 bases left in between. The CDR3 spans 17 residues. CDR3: CASSLASSAVDNEKLFF. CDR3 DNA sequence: TGCGCCAGCAGCTTAGCGAGTTCTGCAGTTGATAATGAAAAACTGTTTTTT.

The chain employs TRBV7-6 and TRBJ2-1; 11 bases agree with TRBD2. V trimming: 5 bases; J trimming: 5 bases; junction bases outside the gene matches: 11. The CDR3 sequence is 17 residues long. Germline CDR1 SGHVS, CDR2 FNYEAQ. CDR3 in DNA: TGTGCCAGCAGCCCCCGGGACGGGACTAGCGGACACAATGAGCAGTTCTTC. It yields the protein CASSPRDGTSGHNEQFF.

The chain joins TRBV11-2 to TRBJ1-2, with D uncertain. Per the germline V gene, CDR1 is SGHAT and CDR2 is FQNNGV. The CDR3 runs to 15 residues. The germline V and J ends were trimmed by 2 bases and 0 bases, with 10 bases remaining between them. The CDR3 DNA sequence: TGTGCCAGCAGCTTATTCCCGGCCCCTAACTATGGCTACACCTTC. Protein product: CASSLFPAPNYGYTF.

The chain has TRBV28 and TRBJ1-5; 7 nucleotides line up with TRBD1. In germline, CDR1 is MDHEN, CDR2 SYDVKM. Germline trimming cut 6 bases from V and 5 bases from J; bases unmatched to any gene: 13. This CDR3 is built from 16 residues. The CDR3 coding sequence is TGTGCCAGCAGCCAAGGGGCGGGAGGGGGCCATCAGCCCCAGCATTTT. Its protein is CASSQGAGGGHQPQHF.